Following are 20 T cell receptor beta chains from one sample sequenced in a study of blood T cell repertoires in COVID-19. Assay used: immunoSEQ multiplex PCR; TCRdb lists only in-frame clones, some missing. The table has 300,000 to 400,000 clones, 85% seen once. The sample was PBMCs or T cells enriched from blood (not recorded which). All receptors come from a woman younger than 45 who had been exposed to COVID-19.

This rearrangement joins TRBV7-9 to TRBJ2-1, with D perhaps TRBD2 (6 bases). The CDR3 has 16 amino acids. Between the trimmed V and J ends, which lost 8 bases and 8 bases, there was a span of 25 bases. CDR1 is SEHNR and CDR2 is FQNEAQ in the germline V gene (reference sequence). CDR3: CASHRTSGRYEDEQFF. The CDR3, as DNA: TGTGCCAGCCACCGAACCAGCGGGCGCTATGAAGATGAGCAGTTCTTC.

The V call is TRBV27, the J call TRBJ1-6, with TRBD1 matching 8 bases. This CDR3 is 15 amino acids long. J lost 6 bases, V lost 6 bases, and 7 bases had no gene match. CDR1 is MNHEY, CDR2 SMNVEV, per germline (reference sequence). The CDR3 DNA follows: TGTGCCAGCAGCCTCACAGGGGGTTTTAATTCACCCCTCCACTTT. Protein: CASSLTGGFNSPLHF.

In its sample, this clone was seen a few times. The chain is built from TRBV7-9 and TRBJ1-3; TRBD1 matches at 7 bases. From germline, CDR1 is SEHNR and CDR2 FQNEAQ (reference sequence). This CDR3 comprises 17 residues. V lost 4 bases to trimming and J lost 4 bases; unmatched junction nucleotides: 13. The CDR3 here is CASSYTGQRTSGNTIYF. The DNA for the CDR3 is TGTGCCAGCAGCTATACGGGACAGCGAACTTCGGGAAACACCATATATTTT.

This clone was observed once. Other nucleotide sequences from this sample produce the same CDR3. The chain links TRBV12-3 or TRBV12-4 to TRBJ1-1; D not resolved. This CDR3 is built from 11 residues. With 3 bases removed from V and 6 bases from J, the gap between germline ends came to 5 bases. The CDR3 DNA follows: TGTGCCAGCAGTTTGAGCGCTGAAGCTTTCTTT. This gives the protein CASSLSAEAFF.

This sequence joins TRBV9 and TRBJ2-7; D perhaps matches TRBD1 (5 bases). Germline V gene sequence: CDR1 SGDLS, CDR2 YYNGEE. The CDR3 runs 14 residues. V was shortened by 0 bases and J by 3 bases, with 10 bases between the two germline ends. The CDR3 sequence is CASSVGQSRYEQYF. For the CDR3, the DNA is TGTGCCAGCAGCGTAGGACAGAGTCGCTACGAGCAGTACTTC.

This chain connects TRBV23-1 to TRBJ2-1, with no clear D. TRBV23-1 counts as an open reading frame of uncertain function. V was shortened by 6 bases and J by 0 bases, with 30 bases between the two germline ends. The CDR3 is made up of 21 amino acids. CDR3 sequence: CASSRSGGGRDPQSSYNEQFF. As DNA, the CDR3 is TGCGCCAGCAGCCGTTCCGGCGGCGGTCGTGATCCTCAGAGCTCCTACAATGAGCAGTTCTTC.

In this sample, this clone turned up a few times. The chain carries TRBV28 and TRBJ1-5; 9 bases align to TRBD1. This CDR3 region has 17 residues. Germline V gene sequence: CDR1 MDHEN, CDR2 SYDVKM. Trimming removed 2 bases from V and 7 bases from J; junction bases left unmatched: 12. The CDR3 DNA sequence: TGTGCCAGCAGTTTAGACAACAGGGGGCTCCTTGGGCAGCCCCAGCATTTT. Translated, it gives CASSLDNRGLLGQPQHF. The full variable domain, completed using reference TRBV28 and TRBJ1-5, is DVKVTQSSRYLVKRTGEKVFLECVQDMDHENMFWYRQDPGLGLRLIYFSYDVKMKEKGDIPEGYSVSREKKERFSLILESASTNQTSMYLCASSLDNRGLLGQPQHFGDGTRLSIL.

The chain combines TRBV30 with TRBJ2-7; 9 nucleotides agree with TRBD1. Germline V gives CDR1 GTSNPN, CDR2 SVGIG (reference sequence). The junction had 3 bases not matched to a gene; V was cut back by 1 base and J by 2 bases. The length of the CDR3 is 14 residues. The CDR3 sequence: CAWSGDRATYEQYF. In DNA form, the CDR3 reads TGTGCCTGGAGTGGGGACAGGGCGACCTACGAGCAGTACTTC.

The table lists this clone with a count of one. The chain carries TRBV28 and TRBJ1-1, with D uncertain. This CDR3 is built from 13 residues. V was pared by 2 bases and J by 4 bases, with 8 bases between. The germline V gene has CDR1 MDHEN and CDR2 SYDVKM. The CDR3 is CASSLVAATEAFF. CDR3 coding DNA: TGTGCCAGCAGTTTAGTTGCGGCCACTGAAGCTTTCTTT.

CDR3 sequence (DNA): TGTGCCAGCAGCTCCACCGGGACAGCCTATGGCTACACCTTC. Translation: CASSSTGTAYGYTF. The V and J genes are TRBV7-9 and TRBJ1-2, with 7 bases matching TRBD1. The CDR3 is 14 residues long. Trimming took 4 bases from V and 4 from J; bases not matched to a gene: 6. Per germline, CDR1 SEHNR and CDR2 FQNEAQ (reference sequence).

A single count supports this clone. The chain has TRBV11-2 and TRBJ2-1; D might be TRBD2 (6 bases). Looked up from germline, CDR1 is SGHAT and CDR2 is FQNNGV. V dropped 4 bases and J dropped 8 bases, with 21 bases sitting between them. The CDR3 is 16 amino acids. CDR3 DNA: TGTGCCAGCAGCTGGGGCGGGAAGGGGCGTATGGATGAGCAGTTCTTC. Translated: CASSWGGKGRMDEQFF.

The chain joins TRBV7-3 to TRBJ1-2; tentative D call: TRBD1 (6 bases). V lost 0 bases and J 4 bases, leaving 9 bases between the germline ends. This CDR3 comprises 14 residues. CDR1 is SGHTA, CDR2 FQGTGA, per germline. The CDR3 region is CASSLTYRVYGYTF. Written as DNA, the CDR3 is TGTGCCAGCAGCTTAACGTACAGGGTCTATGGCTACACCTTC.

V and J are TRBV25-1 and TRBJ2-7; TRBD2 is a possible D gene (6 bases). The CDR3 has 15 amino acids. The germline gives CDR1 MGHDK, CDR2 SYGVNS. The V and J ends lost 3 bases and 2 bases respectively, with 14 bases between them. The CDR3, as DNA: TGTGCCAGCAGTGAGGCCGGGACTCAGCCCTACGAGCAGTACTTC. Translated: CASSEAGTQPYEQYF.

V gene TRBV5-1 combines with J gene TRBJ2-2, with D possibly TRBD2 on 6 matching bases. Germline CDR1 reads SGHRS; CDR2 reads YFSETQ. Trimming took 4 bases from V and 6 from J, leaving 16 bases between them. The CDR3 loop spans 15 amino acids. CDR3 amino acids: CASSPIGWEAGELFF. The CDR3 nucleotides read TGCGCCAGCAGCCCTATTGGGTGGGAGGCCGGGGAGCTGTTTTTT.

The rearrangement uses TRBV7-9 and TRBJ2-1, with TRBD1 identical over 7 bases. This CDR3 has 12 amino acids. V shed 5 bases and J 8 bases; nucleotides not matched to a gene: 3. Germline V gene sequence: CDR1 SEHNR, CDR2 FQNEAQ (reference sequence). The CDR3 spells CASSHTGDEQFF. The DNA for the CDR3 is TGTGCCAGCAGCCATACAGGGGATGAGCAGTTCTTC. The full variable domain, with the rest looked up from reference TRBV7-9 and TRBJ2-1, is DTGVSQNPRHKITKRGQNVTFRCDPISEHNRLYWYRQTLGQGPEFLTYFQNEAQLEKSRLLSDRFSAERPKGSFSTLEIQRTEQGDSAMYLCASSHTGDEQFFGPGTRLTVL.

This clone has only one observation. The chain has TRBV6-2 or TRBV6-3 and TRBJ2-4; 11 nucleotides align to TRBD2. V shed 7 bases and J 0 bases; nucleotides not matched to a gene: 5. The CDR3 is 16 amino acids. In germline, CDR1 is MNHEY, CDR2 SVGEGT. The CDR3 sequence: CASNPLAGVAKNIQYF. DNA of the CDR3: TGTGCCAGCAACCCACTAGCGGGGGTAGCCAAAAACATTCAGTACTTC.

V gene TRBV30 combines with J gene TRBJ1-5, with D uncertain. The CDR3 length is 13 residues. V lost 2 bases, J lost 3 bases, and 8 bases lay in between. Per the germline V gene, CDR1 is GTSNPN and CDR2 is SVGIG (reference sequence). The CDR3 loop reads CAWSPGNNQPQHF. The CDR3, as DNA: TGTGCCTGGAGTCCAGGAAACAATCAGCCCCAGCATTTT.

This rearrangement joins TRBV18 to TRBJ1-6; the match to TRBD1 covers 10 bases. The junction had 13 bases not matched to a gene; V was cut back by 2 bases and J by 0 bases. Germline CDR1 KGHSH, CDR2 LQKENI. The CDR3 runs 21 residues. CDR3 DNA: TGTGCCAGCTCACCATCTGGTCCGGGACAGGGGAAGAGCTCCTATAATTCACCCCTCCACTTT. It codes for CASSPSGPGQGKSSYNSPLHF.

A word on this clone: One junction end disagrees with the germline gene, perhaps due to a read error. The CDR3 coding sequence is TGTGCCAGCAGCCTAACTGGATACGGTCAGGGGAACTATGGCTACACCTTC. It specifies CASSLTGYGQGNYGYTF. This chain uses TRBV7-3 with TRBJ1-2, with D possibly being TRBD1 (6 bases). Germline V CDR1 and CDR2: SGHTA, FQGTGA. The CDR3 runs 17 residues. Using reference TRBV7-3 and TRBJ1-2 for the parts outside the CDR3, the full variable domain is GAGVSQTPSNKVTEKGKYVELRCDPISGHTALYWYRQSLGQGPEFLIYFQGTGAADDSGLPNDRFFAVRPEGSVSTLKIQRTERGDSAVYLCASSLTGYGQGNYGYTFGSGTRLTVV.

V gene TRBV29-1 combines with J gene TRBJ1-2, with D perhaps TRBD1 (5 bases). From germline, CDR1 is SQVTM and CDR2 ANQGSEA. Trimming shortened V by 2 bases and J by 1 base, and 14 bases separated the two germline ends. This CDR3 comprises 15 residues. CDR3 residues: CSVEPPSDSNYGYTF. DNA for the CDR3: TGCAGCGTTGAACCCCCAAGCGACAGTAACTATGGCTACACCTTC. The complete variable domain, with remaining parts taken from reference TRBV29-1 and TRBJ1-2, reads SAVISQKPSRDICQRGTSLTIQCQVDSQVTMMFWYRQQPGQSLTLIATANQGSEATYESGFVIDKFPISRPNLTFSTLTVSNMSPEDSSIYLCSVEPPSDSNYGYTFGSGTRLTVV.